The next 30 T cell receptor beta chains were all read from a single sample in a study of blood T cell repertoires in COVID-19. The method was immunoSEQ multiplex PCR; TCRdb's version includes in-frame clones alone and lacks a portion of them. The table includes some 140,000 clones, about 90% detected once. The specimen sequenced was peripheral blood. These receptors all stem from a middle-aged man with acute or convalescent COVID-19.

The CDR3 here is CASSLWDRTYEQYF. For the CDR3, the DNA is TGTGCCAGCAGTTTATGGGACAGAACCTACGAGCAGTACTTC. V gene TRBV28 combines with J gene TRBJ2-7; D may be TRBD1 (6 bases). The CDR3 is made up of 14 amino acids. Germline V gene sequence: CDR1 MDHEN, CDR2 SYDVKM. V shed 0 bases and J shed 2 bases, with 8 bases lying between them.

This rearrangement joins TRBV15 to TRBJ2-1; D might be TRBD2 (6 bases). V shed 1 base and J shed 0 bases, with 13 bases lying between them. The CDR3 is 17 residues long. The V gene's germline CDR1 is LNHNV and CDR2 YYDKDF (reference sequence). CDR3 DNA: TGTGCCACCAGCAGAGCTTTAGCGGCCAGCTCCTACAATGAGCAGTTCTTC. Translation: CATSRALAASSYNEQFF.

CDR3: CASSLTRGNQPQHF. CDR3 coding DNA: TGTGCCAGCAGCTTAACCCGGGGCAATCAGCCCCAGCATTTT. The V and J genes are TRBV7-8 and TRBJ1-5; D not resolved. The germline V gene has CDR1 SGHVS and CDR2 FQNEAQ. Trimming pared 2 bases from V and 2 bases from J, leaving 7 bases between. The CDR3 runs to 14 residues.

This chain uses TRBV5-4 with TRBJ1-1; 8 nucleotides agree with TRBD1. From germline, CDR1 is SGHNT and CDR2 YYREEE (reference sequence). The CDR3 has 14 residues. The V and J ends lost 1 base and 4 bases, in that order; junction bases with no gene match: 3. The CDR3 DNA reads as TGTGCCAGCAGCTTGCAGGGGGCCCTCACTGAAGCTTTCTTT. This sequence encodes CASSLQGALTEAFF. The full variable domain, completed using reference TRBV5-4 and TRBJ1-1, is ETGVTQSPTHLIKTRGQQVTLRCSSQSGHNTVSWYQQALGQGPQFIFQYYREEENGRGNFPPRFSGLQFPNYSSELNVNALELDDSALYLCASSLQGALTEAFFGQGTRLTVV.

The rearrangement joins TRBV6-5 to TRBJ2-7; D may be TRBD2 (5 bases). Deletions cut 7 bases from V and 4 bases from J, with 17 bases between. The germline gives CDR1 MNHEY, CDR2 SVGAGI. The CDR3 consists of 14 residues. CDR3 nucleotide sequence: TGTGCCAGCACCGCACCGGACTTCCCGTACGAGCAGTACGTC. It is translated as CASTAPDFPYEQYV.

CDR3 loop: CASSSLPGQGARYEQYF. DNA for the CDR3: TGCGCCAGCAGCTCGTTACCGGGACAGGGGGCGCGCTACGAGCAGTACTTC. The chain is built from TRBV5-1 and TRBJ2-7; 12 bases agree with TRBD1. The CDR3 runs to 17 residues. CDR1 and CDR2 from the germline V gene are SGHRS and YFSETQ. The V and J ends lost 3 bases and 3 bases, in that order; junction bases with no gene match: 10.

The rearrangement links TRBV7-3 to TRBJ1-1; a weak D match, TRBD1 (6 bases). Germline CDR1 SGHTA, CDR2 FQGTGA. The CDR3 loop spans 13 amino acids. V lost 5 bases to trimming and J lost 8 bases, with 15 bases between them. CDR3 nucleotide sequence: TGTGCCAGCAGCCGCCGGCCGGACAGCGAAGCTTTCTTT. Protein: CASSRRPDSEAFF.

J is TRBJ2-2 and V is TRBV14; 9 nucleotides align to TRBD1. Germline V gene data show CDR1 as SGHDN and CDR2 as FVKESK. CDR3 length: 15 residues. V shed 6 bases and J 5 bases; nucleotides not matched to a gene: 7. Written as DNA, the CDR3 is TGTGCCAGCAGACAACAGGGGGCAGGGACCGGGGAGCTGTTTTTT. Its protein is CASRQQGAGTGELFF.

The chain has TRBV5-4 and TRBJ2-2; tentative D call: TRBD1 (5 bases). This CDR3 spans 18 amino acids. The V gene lost 0 bases and the J gene lost 3 bases, with 18 bases spanning the gap. Germline values: CDR1 SGHNT, CDR2 YYREEE (reference sequence). CDR3 in amino acids: CASSLGNRGTADTGELFF. In DNA form, the CDR3 reads TGTGCCAGCAGCTTGGGGAATAGGGGTACAGCCGACACCGGGGAGCTGTTTTTT.

The gene calls are TRBV28 and TRBJ2-6, with 12 bases that match TRBD2. The CDR3 has 18 residues. With 3 bases clipped from V and 0 bases from J, the junction kept 3 bases outside the gene matches. Germline V gene data show CDR1 as MDHEN and CDR2 as SYDVKM. CDR3 protein: CASSLGLAGRSGANVLTF. The CDR3 DNA is TGTGCCAGCAGTTTGGGACTAGCGGGTCGCTCTGGGGCCAACGTCCTGACTTTC. The full variable domain, in which reference TRBV28 and TRBJ2-6 provide the parts outside the CDR3, is DVKVTQSSRYLVKRTGEKVFLECVQDMDHENMFWYRQDPGLGLRLIYFSYDVKMKEKGDIPEGYSVSREKKERFSLILESASTNQTSMYLCASSLGLAGRSGANVLTFGAGSRLTVL.

This sequence joins TRBV14 and TRBJ2-1; D is perhaps TRBD1 (5 bases). Per the germline V gene, CDR1 is SGHDN and CDR2 is FVKESK. This CDR3 spans 13 amino acids. V was shortened by 4 bases and J by 8 bases, with 12 bases between the two germline ends. The CDR3 sequence is CASSRKLGDEQFF. The CDR3 coding sequence is TGTGCCAGCAGCCGAAAGCTAGGGGATGAGCAGTTCTTC. Combining the CDR3 with reference TRBV14 and TRBJ2-1 gives the whole variable domain EAGVTQFPSHSVIEKGQTVTLRCDPISGHDNLYWYRRVMGKEIKFLLHFVKESKQDESGMPNNRFLAERTGGTYSTLKVQPAELEDSGVYFCASSRKLGDEQFFGPGTRLTVL.

The chain uses TRBV15 and TRBJ1-5; 8 nucleotides match TRBD1. CDR1 LNHNV and CDR2 YYDKDF come from the germline V gene (reference sequence). The CDR3 covers 17 residues. V was pared by 0 bases and J by 7 bases, with 11 bases of the junction left unmatched. Here the CDR3 DNA reads TGTGCCACCAGCAGAGATCTCGGGACAGGTCGCGGGCAGCCCCAGCATTTT. This sequence encodes CATSRDLGTGRGQPQHF.

The J gene is TRBJ2-2, the V gene TRBV4-1; the match to TRBD2 covers 12 bases. The CDR3 has 17 residues. The J segment lost 4 bases and the V segment lost 0 bases, leaving 3 bases of the junction unmatched. The germline CDR1 and CDR2 sequences are MGHRA and YSYEKL. The CDR3 loop is CASSQDLAGGPTGELFF. Here the CDR3 DNA reads TGCGCCAGCAGCCAAGATCTAGCGGGGGGGCCCACCGGGGAGCTGTTTTTT.

This clone was seen only a few times. This chain connects TRBV30 to TRBJ1-1; unclear D gene. There are 13 residues in the CDR3. CDR1 is GTSNPN and CDR2 is SVGIG in the germline V gene (reference sequence). Trimming pared 0 bases from V and 1 base from J, leaving 6 bases between. The CDR3 is CAWSVHGNTEAFF. As DNA, the CDR3 is TGTGCCTGGAGTGTTCACGGGAACACTGAAGCTTTCTTT.

The J gene is TRBJ2-1, the V gene TRBV2, with 8 bases matching TRBD2. The CDR3 totals 15 residues. V lost 7 bases to trimming and J lost 7 bases; unmatched junction nucleotides: 12. Per germline, CDR1 SNHLY and CDR2 FYNNEI. CDR3 loop: CASTLSGRFLNEQFF. The CDR3 DNA sequence: TGTGCCAGCACCTTAAGCGGGAGATTTCTGAATGAGCAGTTCTTC.

The rearrangement joins TRBV5-1 to TRBJ2-1; 8 bases are shared with TRBD1. Losses at the gene ends were 4 bases for V and 7 bases for J; bases not matched to a gene: 7. There are 14 residues in the CDR3. Germline assignment: CDR1 SGHRS and CDR2 YFSETQ. Here the CDR3 DNA reads TGCGCCAGCAGCCCTGGACAGGGATTTAATGAGCAGTTCTTC. Protein: CASSPGQGFNEQFF.

This clone was seen just once. This chain joins TRBV6-2 or TRBV6-3 and TRBJ2-5; possible D gene TRBD1, 5 bases. Looked up from germline, CDR1 is MNHEY and CDR2 is SVGEGT. The germline V and J ends were trimmed by 4 bases and 3 bases, with 12 bases remaining between them. The CDR3 runs 14 residues. The CDR3 loop is CASSSFDSKETQYF. The DNA of the CDR3 is TGTGCCAGCAGTTCCTTCGACAGCAAAGAGACCCAGTACTTC.

The chain joins TRBV7-8 to TRBJ1-5, with 9 bases lining up with TRBD1. J lost 4 bases, V lost 1 base, and 2 bases had no gene match. Per the germline V gene, CDR1 is SGHVS and CDR2 is FQNEAQ. The CDR3 length is 15 residues. CDR3 amino acids: CASSLGGQGNQPQHF. CDR3 sequence (DNA): TGTGCCAGCAGCTTAGGCGGACAGGGGAATCAGCCCCAGCATTTT.

The V and J genes are TRBV28 and TRBJ1-5; the match to TRBD1 covers 9 bases. The ends lost 5 bases at V and 5 bases at J; junction bases unmatched: 7. CDR1 MDHEN and CDR2 SYDVKM come from the germline V gene. This CDR3 comprises 15 residues. Here the CDR3 DNA reads TGTGCCAGCAGTCCCCGGACAGGGGTAGATCAGCCCCAGCATTTT. As protein: CASSPRTGVDQPQHF.

This chain joins TRBV7-3 and TRBJ2-1, with D unclear. CDR3 size: 11 residues. The germline gives CDR1 SGHTA, CDR2 FQGTGA. V dropped 4 bases and J dropped 7 bases, with 5 bases sitting between them. The CDR3 region is CASSSNNEQFF. In nucleotides, the CDR3 is TGTGCCAGCAGCTCCAATAATGAGCAGTTCTTC.

V is TRBV12-3 or TRBV12-4 and J is TRBJ1-1; D is possibly TRBD1 (6 bases). The CDR3 loop spans 12 amino acids. Between the trimmed V and J ends, which lost 6 bases and 5 bases, there was a span of 10 bases. The CDR3 region is CASRTGRTEAFF. The CDR3 coding sequence is TGTGCCAGCAGAACAGGGCGAACTGAAGCTTTCTTT.

The V gene is TRBV27, the J gene TRBJ1-1; perhaps TRBD1 as D (5 bases). Germline values: CDR1 MNHEY, CDR2 SMNVEV (reference sequence). The ends were cut back, 2 bases at V and 1 base at J, with 11 bases in the middle. The CDR3 has 15 amino acids. The CDR3 nucleotides are TGTGCCAGCAGTTTAGGTGCAGGACAGAACACTGAAGCTTTCTTT. Translation: CASSLGAGQNTEAFF.

The V gene is TRBV4-1, the J gene TRBJ1-1, with D maybe TRBD1 (6 bases). The CDR3 sequence is 15 residues long. In germline, CDR1 is MGHRA, CDR2 YSYEKL. The V gene lost 1 base and the J gene lost 4 bases, with 13 bases spanning the gap. The CDR3: CASSQGYRVGTEAFF. The CDR3 DNA is TGCGCCAGCAGCCAAGGGTACAGGGTTGGCACTGAAGCTTTCTTT.

The J gene is TRBJ2-3, the V gene TRBV2, with 8 nucleotides matching TRBD2. The CDR3 sequence is 16 residues long. The junction had 6 bases not matched to a gene; V was cut back by 4 bases and J by 0 bases. The V gene's germline CDR1 is SNHLY and CDR2 FYNNEI. The CDR3, as DNA: TGTGCCAGCAGTGCTATGGGACTAGTTAGCACAGATACGCAGTATTTT. It encodes CASSAMGLVSTDTQYF.

The chain employs TRBV28 and TRBJ1-5, with D uncertain. Looked up from germline, CDR1 is MDHEN and CDR2 is SYDVKM. The V gene lost 3 bases and the J gene lost 5 bases, with 8 bases spanning the gap. The CDR3 runs to 13 residues. CDR3 in DNA: TGTGCCAGCAGTTTGGGCTATTATCAGCCCCAGCATTTT. Its translation: CASSLGYYQPQHF.

The chain joins TRBV24-1 to TRBJ2-5; 12 nucleotides align to TRBD2. The germline V gene encodes CDR1 KGHDR and CDR2 SFDVKD. This CDR3 region has 16 residues. V lost 1 base, J lost 3 bases, and 2 bases stayed unmatched. The CDR3 coding sequence is TGTGCCACCAGTGATTTTAGACTAGCGGGAGAAGAGACCCAGTACTTC. Its protein product is CATSDFRLAGEETQYF.

This clone was observed a handful of times. The chain carries TRBV11-3 and TRBJ2-1, with TRBD1 matching over 9 bases. With 5 bases clipped from V and 5 bases from J, the junction kept 7 bases outside the gene matches. Germline V lookup: CDR1 SGHNT, CDR2 YENEEA. The CDR3 is 15 amino acids. As DNA, the CDR3 is TGTGCCAGCAGCCGGGGGACAGGGAATCACAATGAGCAGTTCTTC. Amino acids: CASSRGTGNHNEQFF.

This rearrangement joins TRBV9 to TRBJ1-3, with D unresolved. Germline V gives CDR1 SGDLS, CDR2 YYNGEE. The CDR3 length is 14 residues. V was clipped by 2 bases and J by 0 bases, with 6 bases between them. The CDR3 loop reads CASSVVFSGNTIYF. As DNA, the CDR3 is TGTGCCAGCAGCGTTGTCTTCTCTGGAAACACCATATATTTT.

This chain links TRBV6-5 with TRBJ2-7; maybe TRBD2 (5 bases). Germline lookup yields CDR1 MNHEY and CDR2 SVGAGI. The CDR3 loop spans 14 amino acids. V lost 6 bases to trimming and J lost 0 bases, with 12 bases between them. The DNA of the CDR3 is TGTGCCAGCAGCCCATACGGACTCTCCTACGAGCAGTACGTC. It specifies CASSPYGLSYEQYV.

The chain joins TRBV2 to TRBJ2-7; tentative D call: TRBD2 (7 bases). The CDR3 length is 13 residues. The V gene lost 6 bases and the J gene lost 3 bases, with 12 bases spanning the gap. The germline gives CDR1 SNHLY, CDR2 FYNNEI. The chain's CDR3 is CASRGGRYYEQYF. CDR3 DNA: TGTGCCAGCAGGGGGGGGCGATACTACGAGCAGTACTTC. The whole variable domain, filled in from reference TRBV2 and TRBJ2-7, reads EPEVTQTPSHQVTQMGQEVILRCVPISNHLYFYWYRQILGQKVEFLVSFYNNEISEKSEIFDDQFSVERPDGSNFTLKIRSTKLEDSAMYFCASRGGRYYEQYFGPGTRLTVT.